The 21 T cell receptor beta chains presented below share a single source sample, sequenced in a study of cytomegalovirus exposure and HLA in healthy donors. The PCR made use of 60 Vbeta and 13 Jbeta primers. Using immunoSEQ multiplex PCR, the repertoire was profiled, and TCRdb retains in-frame clones only, with some absent. The repertoire holds about 260,000 clones, with 80% to 90% as singletons. Sequencing used PBMCs. Source of these receptors: a woman aged 40 to 50 in good health and CMV-seropositive.

The chain couples TRBV6-1 to TRBJ1-3; 11 nucleotides match TRBD1. CDR1 and CDR2 from the germline V gene are MNHNS and SASEGT. This CDR3 is built from 15 residues. The junction had 4 bases not matched to a gene; V was cut back by 7 bases and J by 2 bases. CDR3 loop: CASTEGQGAGNTIYF. In DNA, the CDR3 is TGTGCCAGCACCGAGGGACAGGGGGCTGGAAACACCATATATTTT.

The J gene is TRBJ2-1, the V gene TRBV4-2; 10 bases are shared with TRBD2. CDR1 is LGHNA, CDR2 YNFKEQ, per germline. The junction had 6 bases not matched to a gene; V was cut back by 3 bases and J by 4 bases. CDR3 size: 16 residues. CDR3 residues: CASSQEKAGGYNEQFF. DNA of the CDR3: TGTGCCAGCAGCCAGGAGAAAGCGGGAGGGTACAATGAGCAGTTCTTC.

The V and J genes are TRBV11-3 and TRBJ1-1; the match to TRBD1 covers 8 bases. The CDR3 is 13 residues long. The germline CDR1 and CDR2 sequences are SGHNT and YENEEA. The J segment lost 10 bases and the V segment lost 5 bases, leaving 9 bases of the junction unmatched. CDR3 nucleotide sequence: TGTGCCAGCAGCCCCAGGGGGCCGGATGGAGCTTTCTTT. It translates to CASSPRGPDGAFF.

The chain combines TRBV5-1 with TRBJ2-7, with D possibly being TRBD1 (6 bases). Trimming pared 3 bases from V and 4 bases from J, leaving 14 bases between. Germline V lookup: CDR1 SGHRS, CDR2 YFSETQ. The CDR3 runs to 14 residues. For the CDR3, the DNA is TGCGCCAGCAGCTCCTCCCCCACAGGGTACGAGCAGTACTTC. As protein: CASSSSPTGYEQYF.

The rearrangement uses TRBV13 and TRBJ2-5; 8 nucleotides line up with TRBD2. The last part of the DNA fits TRBJ2-7 better; the J call may be wrong. Germline lookup yields CDR1 PRHDT and CDR2 FYEKMQ (reference sequence). The CDR3 has 16 amino acids. In DNA, the CDR3 is TGTGCCAGCAGCTTAGGCCGGGAGGGGGAGGCCTACGAGCAGTACTTC. The encoded protein is CASSLGREGEAYEQYF.

The CDR3 nucleotides are TGTGCCAGCAGCCCGTTTAGCGGGAGGGCGGGGACCGGGGAGCTGTTTTTT. Translation gives CASSPFSGRAGTGELFF. The rearrangement joins TRBV4-2 to TRBJ2-2; the match to TRBD2 covers 11 bases. The V gene end was trimmed by 4 bases and the J gene end by 5 bases; junction bases not matched to a gene: 9. The germline V gene has CDR1 LGHNA and CDR2 YNFKEQ. The CDR3 is 17 residues long.

The chain recombines TRBV11-2 with TRBJ1-2, with D possibly being TRBD1 (5 bases). The CDR3 has 17 amino acids. Trimming stripped 1 base from V and 0 bases from J, with 15 bases between. In germline, CDR1 is SGHAT, CDR2 FQNNGV. The CDR3 loop is CASSLGEGVPANYGYTF. CDR3 coding DNA: TGTGCCAGCAGCTTAGGGGAAGGGGTACCGGCTAACTATGGCTACACCTTC.

The chain couples TRBV6-6 to TRBJ2-5; D not resolved. From germline, CDR1 is MNHNY and CDR2 SVGAGI (reference sequence). This CDR3 is built from 14 residues. V was clipped by 7 bases and J by 5 bases, with 17 bases between them. CDR3 in amino acids: CASKPDTPAETQYF. The CDR3 DNA is TGTGCCAGCAAACCTGACACCCCTGCTGAGACCCAGTACTTC.

This sequence joins TRBV7-9 and TRBJ2-1, with D perhaps matching TRBD2 (6 bases). Trimming removed 5 bases from V and 13 bases from J, with 18 bases in between. The length of the CDR3 is 13 residues. CDR1 SEHNR and CDR2 FQNEAQ come from the germline V gene (reference sequence). The DNA for the CDR3 is TGTGCCAGCAGCCGCCCGACCGGGGGAGCACAGTTCTTC. This codes for CASSRPTGGAQFF.

The chain recombines TRBV5-1 with TRBJ2-1; a weak D match, TRBD2 (6 bases). The V and J ends lost 4 bases and 6 bases respectively, with 14 bases between them. Germline V gene sequence: CDR1 SGHRS, CDR2 YFSETQ. This CDR3 spans 14 amino acids. CDR3 protein: CASSGGSQINEQFF. DNA for the CDR3: TGCGCCAGCAGCGGGGGGTCGCAGATCAATGAGCAGTTCTTC.

The chain is built from TRBV6-1 and TRBJ1-1; 7 nucleotides match TRBD1. CDR1 MNHNS and CDR2 SASEGT come from the germline V gene. CDR3 length: 14 residues. V shed 3 bases and J 5 bases; nucleotides not matched to a gene: 6. The CDR3 is CASSDNRGLTEAFF. DNA of the CDR3: TGTGCCAGCAGTGACAACAGGGGATTGACTGAAGCTTTCTTT.

V is TRBV15 and J is TRBJ2-1, with TRBD2 as a possible D gene (5 bases). Germline loops: CDR1 LNHNV, CDR2 YYDKDF (reference sequence). The CDR3 consists of 14 residues. Trimming removed 0 bases from V and 8 bases from J, with 11 bases in between. This chain's CDR3 is CATSRDRGSDEQFF. CDR3 coding DNA: TGTGCCACCAGCAGAGACCGGGGTAGCGATGAGCAGTTCTTC. The variable domain in full, with the rest retrieved from reference TRBV15 and TRBJ2-1, is DAMVIQNPRYQVTQFGKPVTLSCSQTLNHNVMYWYQQKSSQAPKLLFHYYDKDFNNEADTPDNFQSRRPNTSFCFLDIRSPGLGDTAMYLCATSRDRGSDEQFFGPGTRLTVL.

The chain joins TRBV7-8 to TRBJ1-1; D is undetermined. Germline values: CDR1 SGHVS, CDR2 FQNEAQ. The length of the CDR3 is 13 residues. V lost 0 bases and J lost 1, with 3 bases in between. This CDR3 reads CASSLAKNTEAFF. The CDR3, as DNA: TGTGCCAGCAGCTTAGCCAAGAACACTGAAGCTTTCTTT. Complete variable domain (other parts from reference TRBV7-8 and TRBJ1-1): GAGVSQSPRYKVAKRGQDVALRCDPISGHVSLFWYQQALGQGPEFLTYFQNEAQLDKSGLPSDRFFAERPEGSVSTLKIQRTQQEDSAVYLCASSLAKNTEAFFGQGTRLTVV.

This clone was seen a handful of times. The chain recombines TRBV25-1 with TRBJ1-1, with 8 bases fitting TRBD1. This CDR3 is 13 amino acids long. V was clipped by 4 bases and J by 3 bases; unmatched bases: 1. The germline gives CDR1 MGHDK, CDR2 SYGVNS. The CDR3 sequence is CASSGQGHTEAFF. The CDR3 nucleotides are TGTGCCAGCAGTGGACAGGGGCACACTGAAGCTTTCTTT.

The V and J genes are TRBV5-6 and TRBJ2-7; no definite D call. The germline V gene encodes CDR1 SGHDT and CDR2 YYEEEE. Trimming took 3 bases from V and 0 from J, leaving 7 bases between them. The CDR3 has 13 residues. The CDR3: CASSSQNSYEQYF. CDR3 coding DNA: TGTGCCAGCAGCTCGCAGAACTCCTACGAGCAGTACTTC.

The V call is TRBV4-3, the J call TRBJ2-2, with D tentatively TRBD1 (5 bases). V lost 1 base and J 2 bases, leaving 8 bases between the germline ends. The CDR3 runs 15 residues. Germline loops: CDR1 LGHNA, CDR2 YSLEER. CDR3 protein: CASSQVRTNTGELFF. CDR3 bases: TGCGCCAGCAGCCAAGTCCGGACAAACACCGGGGAGCTGTTTTTT.

This clone was found once. The chain links TRBV5-1 to TRBJ1-2, with D unresolved. The CDR3 consists of 10 residues. Trimming stripped 7 bases from V and 12 bases from J, with 13 bases between. Germline loops: CDR1 SGHRS, CDR2 YFSETQ. The CDR3 protein is CASAARSHTF. The CDR3 DNA is TGCGCCAGCGCGGCGAGAAGCCACACCTTC.

The J gene is TRBJ2-2, the V gene TRBV19; 10 nucleotides align to TRBD1. In germline, CDR1 is LNHDA, CDR2 SQIVND (reference sequence). Trimming at V came to 4 bases and at J to 4 bases, leaving 6 bases not matched to a gene. This CDR3 comprises 16 residues. CDR3 protein: CASSTKTGGRTGELFF. DNA of the CDR3: TGTGCCAGTAGTACCAAGACAGGGGGCCGCACCGGGGAGCTGTTTTTT.

V gene TRBV7-2 combines with J gene TRBJ2-5; 9 bases match TRBD1. The J call may be wrong; the DNA end is better matched by TRBJ2-7. This CDR3 contains 14 residues. Per germline, CDR1 SGHTA and CDR2 FQGNSA. The CDR3 loop reads CASSLDRGSYEQYF. The CDR3 bases are TGTGCCAGCAGCTTGGACAGGGGATCCTACGAGCAGTACTTC.

Points on this clone: A read error may account for a junction end that differs from germline. The CDR3 region has the DNA TGTGCCAGCAGTGTAAGGGGGCCCGAGGTACTGACCAAAAACAGTCAGTACTTC. Residues: CASSVRGPEVLTKNSQYF. The rearrangement uses TRBV2 and TRBJ2-4; TRBD1 aligns across 7 bases. In germline, CDR1 is SNHLY, CDR2 FYNNEI. This CDR3 region has 18 residues. Full variable domain (outside the CDR3, taken from reference TRBV2 and TRBJ2-4): EPEVTQTPSHQVTQMGQEVILRCVPISNHLYFYWYRQILGQKVEFLVSFYNNEISEKSEIFDDQFSVERPDGSNFTLKIRSTKLEDSAMYFCASSVRGPEVLTKNSQYFGAGTRLSVL.

J is TRBJ1-3 and V is TRBV5-1; D is perhaps TRBD1 (5 bases). Germline V lookup: CDR1 SGHRS, CDR2 YFSETQ. CDR3 size: 16 residues. V dropped 2 bases and J dropped 1 base, with 13 bases sitting between them. The CDR3 DNA is TGCGCCAGCAGCTTTGGGGGGACGGCTTCTGGAAACACCATATATTTT. It translates to CASSFGGTASGNTIYF.